The source of this T cell receptor (beta chain) is a study of PD-1 blockade in classical Hodgkin lymphoma. Noted time point: cycle 4 day 1 (C4D1), after 6 weeks of nivolumab. Relapse was seen in all patients after autologous stem cell transplantation, and brentuximab vedotin exposure was variable. There are 13 residues in the CDR3. The germline CDR1 and CDR2 sequences are SGDLS and YYNGEE. Trimming left V 0 bases short and J 5 bases short, with 8 bases between. Study-wide points: Before treatment, complete responders showed about the same diversity as newly diagnosed patients. Before treatment, TCR diversity in newly diagnosed patients was reportedly lower than in healthy donors.

As regards this clone: Its matching antigen is unknown.

Profiling relied on immunoSEQ multiplex PCR, and the TCRdb table lists in-frame clones only, not all of them. The table includes over 60,000 clones, about 90% detected once. The sequence derives from a human donor with classical Hodgkin lymphoma. Sample: peripheral blood mononuclear cells (PBMCs), taken before the fourth cycle of nivolumab. The rearrangement links TRBV9 to TRBJ2-5; no definite D call. CDR3 sequence reads: CASSVAFGETQYF. CDR3 in DNA: TGTGCCAGCAGCGTAGCCTTCGGGGAGACCCAGTACTTC.